This T cell receptor beta chain was identified during a study of OX40 agonist ivuxolimab in advanced cancers. Overall study: Ivuxolimab, an antibody acting as an agonist of OX40 (CD134), was used to treat patients. Dose-escalation patients' cancers were hepatocellular carcinoma, melanoma, renal cell or head and neck cancer. Therapy given before enrollment (anti-PD-1, anti-PD-L1 or anti-CTLA-4) was allowed, and 30% to 50% had some.

The ends lost 3 bases at V and 3 bases at J; junction bases unmatched: 14. Germline CDR1 and CDR2: MNHEY and SMNVEV (reference sequence). CDR3 length: 18 residues. Profiled with immunoSEQ multiplex PCR; TCRdb holds only in-frame clones, not every one. The sample contains over 50,000 clones, 85% to 90% of which appear only once. The clonotype comes from an adult with an advanced solid tumor such as melanoma, head and neck, liver or kidney cancer. This sequence joins TRBV27 and TRBJ2-3; 8 nucleotides match TRBD2. The material was CD4+ or CD8+ T cells sorted from blood, obtained in a trial of the OX40 agonist ivuxolimab. The CDR3 region is CASSLVGREGKRTDTQYF. CDR3 in DNA: TGTGCCAGCAGTTTGGTCGGGAGGGAGGGTAAAAGGACAGATACGCAGTATTTT.